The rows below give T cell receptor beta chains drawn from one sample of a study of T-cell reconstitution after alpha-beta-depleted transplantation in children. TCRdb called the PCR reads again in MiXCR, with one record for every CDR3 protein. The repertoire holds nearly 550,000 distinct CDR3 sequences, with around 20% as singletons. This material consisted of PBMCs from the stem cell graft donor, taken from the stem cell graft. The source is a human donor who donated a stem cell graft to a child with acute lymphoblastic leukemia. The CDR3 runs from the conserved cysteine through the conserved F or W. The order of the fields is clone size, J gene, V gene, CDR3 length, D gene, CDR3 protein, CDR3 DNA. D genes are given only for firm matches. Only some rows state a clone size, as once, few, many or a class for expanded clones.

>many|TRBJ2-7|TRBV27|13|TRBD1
CASSLQGADEQYF
TGTGCCAGCAGTCTACAGGGGGCTGACGAGCAGTACTTC
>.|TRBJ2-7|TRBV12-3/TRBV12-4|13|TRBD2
CASSSGGPYEQYF
TGTGCCAGCAGCTCGGGAGGGCCTTACGAGCAGTACTTC
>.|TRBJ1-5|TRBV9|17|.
CASSAGQGTESNQPQHF
TGTGCCAGCAGCGCAGGTCAGGGGACCGAGAGCAATCAGCCCCAGCATTTT
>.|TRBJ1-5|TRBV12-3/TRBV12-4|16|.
CASSLRTDYSNQPQHF
TGTGCCAGCAGTCTAAGGACAGATTATAGCAATCAGCCCCAGCATTTT
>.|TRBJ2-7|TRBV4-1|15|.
CASSQSPGGTYEQYF
TGCGCCAGCAGCCAATCTCCCGGCGGAACCTACGAGCAGTACTTC
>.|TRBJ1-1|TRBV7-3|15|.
CASSSTGTQNTEAFF
TGTGCCAGCAGCTCCACCGGGACACAGAACACTGAAGCTTTCTTT
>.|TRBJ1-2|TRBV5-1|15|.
CASSLVQTANYGYTF
TGCGCCAGCAGCTTGGTGCAGACCGCTAACTATGGCTACACCTTC
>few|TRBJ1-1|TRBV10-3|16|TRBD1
CAISEISTGQNTEAFF
TGTGCCATCAGTGAAATTTCGACAGGGCAGAACACTGAAGCTTTCTTT
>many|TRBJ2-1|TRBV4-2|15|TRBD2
CASSQMAGDYNEQFF
TGTGCCAGCAGCCAAATGGCGGGAGACTACAATGAGCAGTTCTTC
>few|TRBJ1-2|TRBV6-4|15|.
CASSEAGGANYGYTF
TGTGCCAGCAGTGAAGCGGGGGGAGCTAACTATGGCTACACCTTC
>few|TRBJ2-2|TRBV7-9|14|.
CASSLHENTGELFF
TGTGCCAGCAGCTTACACGAGAACACCGGGGAGCTGTTTTTT
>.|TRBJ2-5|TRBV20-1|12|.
CSASSSPGTQYF
TGCAGTGCTAGCTCGTCGCCAGGGACCCAGTACTTC
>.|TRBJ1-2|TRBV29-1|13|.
CSAEGLGVYGYTF
TGCAGCGCGGAGGGCCTTGGAGTCTATGGCTACACCTTC
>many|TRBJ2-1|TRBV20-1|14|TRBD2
CSFLNSGRESEQFF
TGCAGTTTCCTGAATAGCGGGAGGGAGAGTGAGCAGTTCTTC
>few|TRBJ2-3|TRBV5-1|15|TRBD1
CASSSRGDSTDTQYF
TGCGCCAGCAGCTCGAGAGGGGACAGTACAGATACGCAGTATTTT
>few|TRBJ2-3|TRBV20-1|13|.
CSARHGGGDTQYF
TGCAGTGCCCGACACGGGGGTGGAGATACGCAGTATTTT
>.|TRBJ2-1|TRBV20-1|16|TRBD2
CSARVPLAGVYNEQFF
TGCAGTGCTAGAGTGCCACTAGCGGGGGTCTACAATGAGCAGTTCTTC
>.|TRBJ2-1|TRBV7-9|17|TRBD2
CASSFLGGTSDYNEQFF
TGTGCCAGCAGCTTTTTGGGAGGGACTAGCGACTACAATGAGCAGTTCTTC
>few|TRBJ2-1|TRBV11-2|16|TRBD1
CASSLGPGTAYNEQFF
TGTGCCAGCAGCTTAGGGCCCGGGACAGCCTACAATGAGCAGTTCTTC
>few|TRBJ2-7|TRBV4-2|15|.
CASSQGAGVSGEQYF
TGTGCCAGCAGCCAAGGGGCAGGGGTGAGTGGCGAGCAGTACTTC
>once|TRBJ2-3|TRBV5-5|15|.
CASSEFRRPTDTQYF
TGTGCCAGCAGCGAATTTCGGAGGCCCACAGATACGCAGTATTTT
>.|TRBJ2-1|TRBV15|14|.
CATVRDSSYNEQFF
TGTGCCACCGTACGGGATAGCTCCTACAATGAGCAGTTCTTC
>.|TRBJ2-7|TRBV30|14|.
CACNGGGAFYEQYF
TGTGCCTGCAACGGCGGGGGCGCATTTTACGAGCAGTACTTC
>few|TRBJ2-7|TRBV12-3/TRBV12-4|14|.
CASSSLDRYHEQYF
TGTGCCAGCAGCTCCCTTGACAGGTACCACGAGCAGTACTTC
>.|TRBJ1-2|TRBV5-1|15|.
CASSLPREGIYGYTF
TGCGCCAGCAGCTTGCCTCGGGAGGGAATTTATGGCTACACCTTC
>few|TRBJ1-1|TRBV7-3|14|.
CASSLMHENTEAFF
TGTGCCAGCAGCTTAATGCACGAGAACACTGAAGCTTTCTTT
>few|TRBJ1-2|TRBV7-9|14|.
CASSPTGPREGYTF
TGTGCCAGCAGTCCTACCGGGCCGAGGGAAGGCTACACCTTC
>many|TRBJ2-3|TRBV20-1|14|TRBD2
CSETSGRGADTQYF
TGCAGTGAAACTAGCGGGAGGGGGGCGGATACGCAGTATTTT
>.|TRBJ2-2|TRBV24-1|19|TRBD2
CATSDSDSGRLASMGELFF
TGTGCCACCAGTGATTCTGATTCCGGTCGACTAGCCTCTATGGGGGAGCTGTTTTTT
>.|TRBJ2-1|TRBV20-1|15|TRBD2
CSATGLAAFYNEQFF
TGCAGTGCCACGGGACTAGCGGCCTTCTACAATGAGCAGTTCTTC
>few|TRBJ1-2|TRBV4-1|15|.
CASSQDQGLVSGYTF
TGCGCCAGCAGCCAAGATCAGGGCTTGGTAAGCGGCTACACCTTC
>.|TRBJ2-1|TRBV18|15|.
CASSGLRDFINEQFF
TGTGCCAGCTCGGGCCTTCGGGACTTCATTAATGAGCAGTTCTTC
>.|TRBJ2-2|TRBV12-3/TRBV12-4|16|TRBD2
CASRGAGGPSTGELFF
TGTGCCAGCAGGGGAGCGGGAGGGCCCTCCACCGGGGAGCTGTTTTTT
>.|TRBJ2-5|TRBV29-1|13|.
CSVGSGRQETQYF
TGCAGCGTTGGGTCAGGACGACAAGAGACCCAGTACTTC
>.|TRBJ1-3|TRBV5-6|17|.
CASSLSSGADSGNTIYF
TGTGCCAGCAGCTTGTCTTCAGGGGCCGACTCTGGAAACACCATATATTTT
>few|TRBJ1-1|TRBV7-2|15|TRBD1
CASSLGGGDGTQAFF
TGTGCCAGCAGCTTAGGAGGGGGCGATGGTACCCAAGCTTTCTTT
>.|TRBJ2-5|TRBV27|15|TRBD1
CASSFYRGRDETQYF
TGTGCCAGCAGTTTTTACAGGGGACGGGATGAGACCCAGTACTTC
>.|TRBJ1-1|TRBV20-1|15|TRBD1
CSARDRDRPNTEAFF
TGCAGTGCTAGAGACCGGGACAGGCCGAACACTGAAGCTTTCTTT
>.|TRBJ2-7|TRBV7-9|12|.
CASNHYSGEQYF
TGTGCCAGCAACCATTATTCGGGCGAGCAGTACTTC
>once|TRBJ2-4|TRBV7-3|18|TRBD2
CASRPRPLAGGTKNIQYF
TGTGCCAGCAGGCCCCGGCCGCTAGCGGGAGGAACCAAAAACATTCAGTACTTC
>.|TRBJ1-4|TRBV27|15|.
CASSFIRDMNEKPFF
TGTGCCAGCAGTTTCATTCGGGACATGAATGAAAAACCGTTTTTT
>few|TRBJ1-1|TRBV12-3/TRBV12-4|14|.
CAIHQRRLNTEAFF
TGTGCCATTCATCAAAGGAGACTGAACACTGAAGCTTTCTTT
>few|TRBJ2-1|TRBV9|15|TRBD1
CASSVGGQGRNEQFF
TGTGCCAGCAGCGTGGGGGGACAGGGTCGCAATGAGCAGTTCTTC
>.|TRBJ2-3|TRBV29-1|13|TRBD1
CSVGTGGGDTQYF
TGCAGCGTTGGCACAGGGGGAGGAGATACGCAGTATTTT
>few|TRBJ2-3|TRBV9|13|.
CASSVVLADTQYF
TGTGCCAGCAGCGTAGTCCTAGCTGATACGCAGTATTTT
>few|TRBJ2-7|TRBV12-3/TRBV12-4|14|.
CASRTDARSREQYF
TGTGCCAGCAGAACGGACGCCCGCTCCAGGGAGCAGTACTTC
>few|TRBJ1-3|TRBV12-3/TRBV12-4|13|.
CASSPLSGNTIYF
TGTGCCAGCAGTCCCCTCAGTGGAAACACCATATATTTT
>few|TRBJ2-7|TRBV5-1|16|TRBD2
CASSLAVIAGGDEQYF
TGCGCCAGCAGCTTGGCCGTAATAGCGGGAGGTGACGAGCAGTACTTC